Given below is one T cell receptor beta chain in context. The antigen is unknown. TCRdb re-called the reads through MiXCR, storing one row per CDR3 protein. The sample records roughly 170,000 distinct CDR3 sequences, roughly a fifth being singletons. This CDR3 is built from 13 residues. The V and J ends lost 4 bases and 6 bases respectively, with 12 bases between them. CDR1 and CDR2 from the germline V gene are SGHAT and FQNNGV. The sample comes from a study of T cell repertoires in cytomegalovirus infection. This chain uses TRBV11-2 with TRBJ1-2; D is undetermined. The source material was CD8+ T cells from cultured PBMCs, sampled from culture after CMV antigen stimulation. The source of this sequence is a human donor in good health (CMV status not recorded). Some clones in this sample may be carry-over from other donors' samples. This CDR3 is CASSSAPWDGYTF. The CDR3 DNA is TGTGCCAGCAGCTCCGCACCGTGGGATGGCTACACCTTC.